There are many counts of the clone carrying this T cell receptor (beta chain). Its antigen is as yet unknown. This sample is drawn from a study of T-cell reconstitution after alpha-beta-depleted transplantation in children. Study-wide points: It was reported that alpha-beta T cells came from several hundred expanded graft clones (about two months after transplant). T-cell numbers and diversity one year post-transplant derived largely from freshly generated T cells.

Trimming removed 5 bases at V and 1 base at J, with 20 bases between. In germline, CDR1 is MNHEY, CDR2 SMNVEV (reference sequence). This CDR3 is built from 17 residues. Unique molecular identifiers were used in preparing the TCRbeta library. TCRdb itself ran the PCR reads through MiXCR, one entry per CDR3 protein. The repertoire includes 490,000 or so distinct CDR3 sequences, 10% to 13% of them detected once, and around 2% sits in the top ten. The source material was PBMCs, sampled before TCRalphabeta/CD19-depleted stem cell transplant. The V and J genes are TRBV27 and TRBJ2-5; the D gene is possibly TRBD1 (5 bases). This clonotype was obtained from a child between 2 and 9 years old with inherited bone marrow failure, due to receive a stem cell transplant. DNA of the CDR3: TGTGCCAGCAGTCTCTCAATGACAGAAGAATTCCAAGAGACCCAGTACTTC. Amino acid sequence: CASSLSMTEEFQETQYF.